Sequencing of this TCR beta chain was carried out in a study of T cells in Graves' hyperthyroidism and ophthalmopathy. Study-level results: Appearing also in blood were most of the thyroid clonotypes expanded above 0.001. Prediction of ophthalmopathy progression came a median 6.5 months pre-onset. A model of 13 V-J features distinguished ophthalmopathy from stable hyperthyroidism.

Amplification targeted TCR beta CDR3 regions from RNA transcripts. A first-round RT-PCR of the TCR CDR3 used the HTBI primer set. MiXCR was run by TCRdb on the multiplex PCR reads, yielding one entry per CDR3 protein. The repertoire holds about 660,000 distinct CDR3 sequences, with 45% as singletons. Every diagnosis used clinical symptoms, serum thyroxine and TRAb, thyroid ultrasound and orbital computed tomography. Concerning this clonotype: The antigen is unknown.

V lost 8 bases, J lost 0 bases, and 6 bases stayed unmatched. This CDR3 comprises 14 residues. The germline V gene encodes CDR1 MGHDK and CDR2 SYGVNS. This receptor was taken from an adult man with Graves' disease, either hyperthyroidism or ophthalmopathy (not recorded which). Sequencing used peripheral blood or thyroid tissue (not recorded which). The chain has TRBV25-1 and TRBJ1-2, with 7 bases lining up with TRBD1. The CDR3 bases are TGTGCCAGCCTACAGGGGACATCTAACTATGGCTACACCTTC. Protein sequence: CASLQGTSNYGYTF.